The text below deals with one TCR beta chain. This record comes from a study of blood T cell repertoires in COVID-19. The protocol was immunoSEQ multiplex PCR, while the TCRdb copy is restricted to in-frame clones and leaves out a portion. Of roughly 180,000 clones in the sample, 85% to 90% were seen once. The source of this sequence is a woman younger than 45 with active or convalescent COVID-19. The specimen was peripheral blood.

The CDR3 loop reads CAWRYSYYEQYF. The CDR3 bases are TGTGCCTGGAGGTACAGCTACTACGAGCAGTACTTC. This chain joins TRBV30 and TRBJ2-7; the D is unclear. V was cut by 3 bases and J by 3 bases, with 9 bases left in between. CDR3 length equals 12 residues. The germline V gene has CDR1 GTSNPN and CDR2 SVGIG (reference sequence).